The clone carrying this TCR beta chain was seen repeatedly, ten times or more. This sample was taken from a study of T-cell memory formation after mild COVID-19. It was 5'RACE with constant-segment primers that produced the TCR alpha and TCR beta cDNA libraries, which carried sample barcodes and UMIs. TCRdb processed the 5' RACE reads anew with MiXCR; each CDR3 protein has one entry. The repertoire includes about 410,000 distinct CDR3 sequences, about a sixth of them detected once, and roughly a fifth sits in the top ten. Sequenced input: PBMCs or a T cell subset sorted from them (not recorded which). The origin of this receptor is a man between 18 and 29 years old who had mild COVID-19 (a few samples of this study predate the infection). Cell type and time point are not known.

CDR3 region: CASSLDGYEQYV. The CDR3 DNA sequence: TGTGCCAGCAGTTTGGACGGCTACGAGCAGTACGTC. V and J are TRBV6-2 or TRBV6-3 and TRBJ2-7; D is uncertain. V was pared by 4 bases and J by 3 bases, with 7 bases between. This CDR3 is built from 12 residues. Germline CDR1 reads MNHEY; CDR2 reads SVGEGT.